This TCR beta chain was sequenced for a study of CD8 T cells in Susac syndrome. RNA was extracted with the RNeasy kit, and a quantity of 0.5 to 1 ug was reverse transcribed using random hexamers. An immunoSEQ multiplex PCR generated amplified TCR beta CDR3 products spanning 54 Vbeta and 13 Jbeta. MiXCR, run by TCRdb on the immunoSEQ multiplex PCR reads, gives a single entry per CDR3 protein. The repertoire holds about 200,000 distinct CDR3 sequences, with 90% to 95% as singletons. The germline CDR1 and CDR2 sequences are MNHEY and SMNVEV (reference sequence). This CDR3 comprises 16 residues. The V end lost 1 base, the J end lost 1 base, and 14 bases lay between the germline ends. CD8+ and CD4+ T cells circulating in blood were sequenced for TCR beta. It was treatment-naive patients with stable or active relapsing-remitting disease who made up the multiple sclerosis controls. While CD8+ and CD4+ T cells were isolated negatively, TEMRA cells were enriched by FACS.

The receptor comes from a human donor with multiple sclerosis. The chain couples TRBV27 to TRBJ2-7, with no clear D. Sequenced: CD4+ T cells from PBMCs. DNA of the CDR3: TGTGCCAGCAGTTTATTCTCTAACCTCGGATCCTACGAGCAGTACTTC. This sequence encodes CASSLFSNLGSYEQYF.